The subject of this entry is one T cell receptor beta chain. The sample is drawn from a study of patients and donors after allogeneic stem cell transplantation. In germline, CDR1 is MNHEY, CDR2 SVGEGT. Deletions cut 6 bases from V and 5 bases from J, with 17 bases between. The CDR3 contains 15 residues. A single record per CDR3 protein comes from TCRdb applying MiXCR to the RT-PCR reads. The sample lists around 150,000 distinct CDR3 sequences, approximately 40% occurring once. The rearrangement links TRBV6-2 or TRBV6-3 to TRBJ2-1; a possible D gene is TRBD1 (5 bases). This sequence was found in a human donor who was either an allogeneic HSCT recipient or a stem cell or donor lymphocyte infusion donor (not recorded which). It is not recorded whose cells these are; they may come from a transplant donor. The specimen sequenced was blood, either unsorted or a sorted T cell fraction (not recorded which). CDR3 nucleotides: TGTGCCAGCAGCTGGGGTGGCAGGGTAGACAATGAGCAGTTCTTC. It translates to CASSWGGRVDNEQFF.